Presented here are 9 T cell receptor beta chains from one specimen sequenced in a study of OX40 agonist ivuxolimab in advanced cancers. Only in-frame clones appear in the TCRdb table, and some are missing; sequencing was by immunoSEQ multiplex PCR. The sample lists approximately 66,000 clones, 80% to 90% seen once, with approximately 0.73% in the top ten. The specimen comprised CD4+ or CD8+ T cells sorted from blood, sampled in a trial of the OX40 agonist ivuxolimab. The receptors stem from an adult with an advanced solid tumor such as melanoma, head and neck, liver or kidney cancer.

V is TRBV11-2 and J is TRBJ2-5, with 7 nucleotides matching TRBD1. CDR3 length: 14 amino acids. Germline-derived CDR1 and CDR2 are SGHAT and FQNNGV. V dropped 7 bases and J dropped 1; count of bases not matched to a gene: 6. The CDR3 DNA follows: TGTGCCAGCAACTTCGGGACAGTCCAAGAGACCCAGTACTTC. Translating it yields CASNFGTVQETQYF.

This rearrangement joins TRBV5-1 to TRBJ1-1; TRBD1 aligns across 8 bases. Germline V gives CDR1 SGHRS, CDR2 YFSETQ. Trimming took 7 bases from V and 5 from J; bases not matched to a gene: 4. CDR3 length: 12 residues. The CDR3 reads CASGRGRTEAFF. DNA for the CDR3: TGCGCCAGCGGCAGGGGGCGGACTGAAGCTTTCTTT.

The V and J genes are TRBV7-2 and TRBJ1-2; D is possibly TRBD1 (6 bases). The CDR3 is made up of 14 amino acids. Per the germline V gene, CDR1 is SGHTA and CDR2 is FQGNSA. With 1 base removed from V and 6 bases from J, the gap between germline ends came to 12 bases. The CDR3: CASSLVVPGDGYTF. The CDR3 DNA follows: TGTGCCAGCAGCTTAGTGGTGCCAGGGGATGGCTACACCTTC.

Regarding this clone: Within the sample, other DNA sequences also encode this same CDR3. The V call is TRBV27, the J call TRBJ1-1; no reliable D call. The length of the CDR3 is 13 residues. Germline CDR1 MNHEY, CDR2 SMNVEV (reference sequence). Trimming shortened V by 5 bases and J by 1 base, and 8 bases separated the two germline ends. The CDR3 is CASSQLRNTEAFF. Written as DNA, the CDR3 is TGTGCCAGCAGTCAGTTACGGAACACTGAAGCTTTCTTT.

The V gene is TRBV10-3, the J gene TRBJ1-5, with TRBD1 as a possible D gene (6 bases). The CDR3 totals 13 residues. CDR1 is ENHRY and CDR2 is SYGVKD in the germline V gene. The germline V and J ends were trimmed by 6 bases and 1 base, with 7 bases remaining between them. DNA of the CDR3: TGTGCCATCAGCAGGGGAAGCAATCAGCCCCAGCATTTT. Translating gives CAISRGSNQPQHF.

This chain connects TRBV7-2 to TRBJ2-7; D unresolved. Germline assignment: CDR1 SGHTA and CDR2 FQGNSA. The CDR3 has 14 amino acids. Trimming pared 2 bases from V and 6 bases from J, leaving 14 bases between. The CDR3 DNA sequence: TGTGCCAGCAGCTTATCTCCGTCGGTTTCCGAGCAGTACTTC. Residues: CASSLSPSVSEQYF.

The chain links TRBV20-1 to TRBJ2-7; 7 bases match TRBD2. With 7 bases clipped from V and 7 bases from J, the junction kept 7 bases outside the gene matches. CDR1 DFQATT and CDR2 SNEGSKA come from the germline V gene (reference sequence). This CDR3 region has 11 residues. CDR3 loop: CSVSPGGEQYF. The CDR3 nucleotides are TGCAGTGTCTCGCCGGGGGGAGAGCAGTACTTC.

This clone has a handful of counts. The V gene is TRBV4-1, the J gene TRBJ1-5, with D uncertain. CDR3 size: 15 residues. V lost 0 bases and J lost 5, with 11 bases in between. Germline V gene sequence: CDR1 MGHRA, CDR2 YSYEKL. CDR3 protein: CASSQEIGPHQPQHF. The CDR3 nucleotides are TGCGCCAGCAGCCAAGAGATCGGACCCCATCAGCCCCAGCATTTT.

The chain employs TRBV4-3 and TRBJ1-5; D call uncertain. The V gene lost 1 base and the J gene lost 4 bases, with 8 bases spanning the gap. The CDR3 totals 14 residues. Germline CDR1 is LGHNA and CDR2 is YSLEER. CDR3 DNA: TGCGCCAGCAGCCAAGCGGCAGGTAATCAGCCCCAGCATTTT. The encoded protein is CASSQAAGNQPQHF.